This entry lists 28 T cell receptor beta chains sequenced from one sample in a study of identical twins (TCRdb year 2016). Receptors were amplified or captured by 5' RACE. The run used an Illumina HiSeq 2000. Clones were called with MiXCR by TCRdb after fastp trimmed the public reads at Q25, and only in-frame beta chains were retained. Rows merge per CDR3 protein into single entries with the most common DNA and genes. The sample table shows 1,800,000 or so distinct CDR3 sequences, and about 31% are seen once. In total, the top ten clones hold more than 0.25% of the sample. The sample consisted of cord blood. These receptors originate from a newborn girl in good health.

CDR3 sequence: CASSLSGMQPQHF. In DNA form, the CDR3 reads TGTGCCAGCAGCTTGTCCGGGATGCAGCCCCAGCATTTT. The chain has TRBV5-6 and TRBJ1-5; D is undetermined. V shed 1 base and J shed 7 bases, with 9 bases lying between them. The CDR3 has 13 residues. Germline CDR1 and CDR2: SGHDT and YYEEEE.

V gene TRBV24-1 combines with J gene TRBJ1-2, with 9 nucleotides matching TRBD1. The junction had 6 bases not matched to a gene; V was cut back by 4 bases and J by 7 bases. CDR3 length: 14 residues. Germline CDR1 and CDR2: KGHDR and SFDVKD. The CDR3 spells CATSDGDRVGGYTF. The CDR3 nucleotides are TGTGCCACCAGTGACGGGGACAGGGTGGGTGGCTACACCTTC.

A note on this clonotype: The junction departs from the called germline gene at one end, perhaps through a read error. V and J are TRBV20-1 and TRBJ2-4; 12 bases fit TRBD2. CDR3 length: 17 amino acids. CDR1 DFQATT and CDR2 SNEGSKA come from the germline V gene (reference sequence). This CDR3 is CSARGLAGIIAKNIQYF. The CDR3 DNA reads TGCAGTGCCAGAGGACTAGCGGGGATCATAGCCAAAAACATTCAGTACTTC.

The chain uses TRBV10-3 and TRBJ2-5, with TRBD1 matching 10 bases. Per germline, CDR1 ENHRY and CDR2 SYGVKD. The CDR3 runs to 17 residues. V lost 0 bases to trimming and J lost 1 base; unmatched junction nucleotides: 5. CDR3 sequence: CAISESWDRGLQETQYF. The CDR3 DNA follows: TGTGCCATCAGTGAGTCGTGGGACAGGGGCCTCCAAGAGACCCAGTACTTC.

The rearrangement uses TRBV28 and TRBJ2-7, with a tentative D call TRBD1 (5 bases). The J call is in doubt because the DNA end fits TRBJ2-5 better. The germline CDR1 and CDR2 sequences are MDHEN and SYDVKM. CDR3 size: 12 residues. The CDR3 DNA reads as TGTGCCAGCAGTACGGCAGGGAAGACCCAGTACTTC. Protein: CASSTAGKTQYF.

This clonotype was detected only a few times. The rearrangement uses TRBV20-1 and TRBJ1-5; D gene unclear. The CDR3 loop spans 15 amino acids. Trimming pared 3 bases from V and 3 bases from J, leaving 15 bases between. From germline, CDR1 is DFQATT and CDR2 SNEGSKA (reference sequence). CDR3 amino acids: CSARDDRGYNQPQHF. CDR3 DNA sequence: TGCAGTGCTAGGGATGATCGGGGTTACAATCAGCCCCAGCATTTT.

The V call is TRBV6-5, the J call TRBJ1-5; D not certain. This CDR3 is 17 amino acids long. The germline V and J ends were trimmed by 0 bases and 1 base, with 13 bases remaining between them. The germline CDR1 and CDR2 sequences are MNHEY and SVGAGI. The CDR3 loop is CASSYSPPGPSNQPQHF. Here the CDR3 DNA reads TGTGCCAGCAGTTACTCTCCCCCAGGACCGAGCAATCAGCCCCAGCATTTT.

J is TRBJ1-2 and V is TRBV3-1; possibly TRBD1 for D (5 bases). Trimming took off 1 base at V and 4 bases at J, with 13 bases between the two ends. The germline gives CDR1 LGHDT, CDR2 YNNKEL (reference sequence). The CDR3 contains 15 residues. Written as DNA, the CDR3 is TGTGCCAGCAGCCAAGGACAGACGTTGGGCTATGGCTACACCTTC. It is translated as CASSQGQTLGYGYTF.

This clonotype showed up just a few times. This rearrangement joins TRBV2 to TRBJ2-7; TRBD2 is a possible D gene (5 bases). Trimming left V 0 bases short and J 2 bases short, with 11 bases between. Germline CDR1 and CDR2: SNHLY and FYNNEI. This CDR3 has 15 amino acids. The CDR3, as DNA: TGTGCCAGCAGTGAAGCAAGGCTAGCCGCCTACGAGCAGTACTTC. Protein product: CASSEARLAAYEQYF.

This chain connects TRBV2 to TRBJ2-7; tentatively, D is TRBD2 (6 bases). V lost 7 bases to trimming and J lost 2 bases, with 12 bases between them. The CDR3 covers 13 residues. CDR1 is SNHLY and CDR2 is FYNNEI in the germline V gene. CDR3 nucleotide sequence: TGTGCCAGCAAGCCGACTAGGGCCTACGAGCAGTACTTC. Amino acid sequence: CASKPTRAYEQYF.

This clonotype came up a few times. This chain connects TRBV6-6 to TRBJ2-1, with 12 nucleotides matching TRBD2. The CDR3 is 13 residues long. The germline gives CDR1 MNHNY, CDR2 SVGAGI (reference sequence). The DNA of the CDR3 is TGTGGGACTAGCGGGGTGAATAACAATGAGCAGTTCTTC. It encodes CGTSGVNNNEQFF.

This clonotype was seen many times. The V gene is TRBV29-1, the J gene TRBJ1-4; D is possibly TRBD1 (6 bases). This CDR3 comprises 12 residues. V gave up 5 bases and J gave up 9 bases, with 13 bases separating them. Looked up from germline, CDR1 is SQVTM and CDR2 is ANQGSEA. For the CDR3, the DNA is TGCAGCGTTACCCGGGACAATCAAAAACTGTTTTTT. This encodes CSVTRDNQKLFF.

This clonotype was counted ten times or more. The CDR3 is CSVVGGSSYEQYF. DNA of the CDR3: TGCAGCGTTGTGGGGGGCTCATCCTACGAGCAGTACTTC. This chain uses TRBV29-1 with TRBJ2-7; D is tentatively TRBD1 or TRBD2 (6 bases each). Germline CDR1 and CDR2: SQVTM and ANQGSEA. CDR3 length equals 13 residues. V lost 4 bases, J lost 1 base, and 11 bases lay in between.

This clonotype was seen a few times. V and J are TRBV6-6 and TRBJ2-7; TRBD2 is a possible D gene (5 bases). CDR1 and CDR2 from the germline V gene are MNHNY and SVGAGI (reference sequence). The CDR3 has 14 residues. The V gene lost 5 bases and the J gene lost 0 bases, with 11 bases spanning the gap. CDR3 sequence: CASSNPGNSYEQYF. The CDR3 DNA reads TGTGCCAGCAGTAACCCGGGAAACTCCTACGAGCAGTACTTC.

This clonotype was found a few times. The chain combines TRBV10-3 with TRBJ1-2; D gene uncertain. CDR3 length: 17 amino acids. CDR1 and CDR2 (germline): ENHRY, SYGVKD. With 2 bases removed from V and 1 base from J, the gap between germline ends came to 17 bases. The CDR3 here is CAISEGRRAPLNYGYTF. In DNA form, the CDR3 reads TGTGCCATCAGTGAGGGGAGAAGGGCCCCCCTTAACTATGGCTACACCTTC.

V is TRBV6-6 and J is TRBJ1-6; TRBD1 agrees at 8 bases. V shed 2 bases and J 9 bases; nucleotides not matched to a gene: 6. Germline values: CDR1 MNHNY, CDR2 SVGAGI (reference sequence). The CDR3 length is 15 residues. The DNA for the CDR3 is TGTGCCAGCAGTTACGGTGACAGGGGACTTTCACCCCTCCACTTT. Amino acids: CASSYGDRGLSPLHF.

V and J are TRBV11-2 and TRBJ2-1; D remains unclear. The V end lost 4 bases, the J end lost 8 bases, and 6 bases lay between the germline ends. Germline V gives CDR1 SGHAT, CDR2 FQNNGV. This CDR3 is built from 11 residues. The CDR3 spells CASSSRHEQFF. CDR3 bases: TGTGCCAGCAGCTCGCGGCATGAGCAGTTCTTC.

J is TRBJ2-5 and V is TRBV7-2; TRBD1 might be the D (5 bases). Gene TRBJ2-7 matches the end of the DNA better, so the J call may be wrong. CDR3 length: 13 residues. Germline CDR1 is SGHTA and CDR2 is FQGNSA. CDR3 loop: CASAWGLGYEQYF. For the CDR3, the DNA is TGTGCCAGCGCGTGGGGCCTAGGCTACGAGCAGTACTTC.

This clonotype was recorded many times. The chain joins TRBV5-1 to TRBJ2-1; 11 bases map to TRBD2. The germline gives CDR1 SGHRS, CDR2 YFSETQ. This CDR3 comprises 14 residues. V was clipped by 3 bases and J by 7 bases; unmatched bases: 3. The CDR3 region is CASSSGTSGNEQFF. CDR3 in DNA: TGCGCCAGCAGCTCCGGGACTAGCGGTAATGAGCAGTTCTTC.

This clonotype was seen more than once but under ten times. J is TRBJ1-5 and V is TRBV2; D call uncertain. CDR3 length: 14 residues. From germline, CDR1 is SNHLY and CDR2 FYNNEI. V gave up 6 bases and J gave up 1 base, with 10 bases separating them. The CDR3 bases are TGTGCCAGCAGGAGGTGGTCGAGCAATCAGCCCCAGCATTTT. Translating it yields CASRRWSSNQPQHF.

The gene calls are TRBV3-1 and TRBJ2-3; perhaps TRBD1 as D (5 bases). V was pared by 0 bases and J by 3 bases, with 10 bases between. This CDR3 is built from 15 residues. CDR1 and CDR2 from the germline V gene are LGHDT and YNNKEL (reference sequence). CDR3 sequence reads: CASSQEMKGTDTQYF. CDR3 nucleotide sequence: TGTGCCAGCAGCCAAGAAATGAAGGGGACAGATACGCAGTATTTT.

The rearrangement uses TRBV27 and TRBJ1-2; no reliable D call. The V gene lost 4 bases and the J gene lost 6 bases, with 18 bases spanning the gap. The CDR3 contains 15 residues. Per germline, CDR1 MNHEY and CDR2 SMNVEV (reference sequence). The CDR3 DNA is TGTGCCAGCAGTTCTGTGCGCAATATGAACGATGGCTACACCTTC. It codes for CASSSVRNMNDGYTF.

The chain is built from TRBV7-4 and TRBJ1-4, with D hard to call. Germline CDR1 and CDR2: SGHVT and SQSDAQ. CDR3 length: 13 residues. V shed 0 bases and J shed 5 bases, with 4 bases lying between them. The CDR3 nucleotides read TGTGCCAGCAGCTTAGCGTCGAATGAAAAACTGTTTTTT. Translation: CASSLASNEKLFF.

V is TRBV27 and J is TRBJ1-1, with 8 positions matching TRBD1. The junction had 13 bases not matched to a gene; V was cut back by 0 bases and J by 4 bases. The V gene's germline CDR1 is MNHEY and CDR2 SMNVEV (reference sequence). CDR3 length equals 18 residues. The CDR3 loop is CASSLSMDRALSGTEAFF. CDR3 bases: TGTGCCAGCAGTTTATCAATGGACAGGGCGCTGTCCGGCACTGAAGCTTTCTTT.

The rearrangement joins TRBV10-2 to TRBJ2-7; 7 nucleotides agree with TRBD2. The CDR3 is made up of 19 amino acids. Trimming at V came to 3 bases and at J to 2 bases, leaving 19 bases not matched to a gene. Per germline, CDR1 WSHSY and CDR2 SAAADI. The CDR3 region has the DNA TGCGCCAGCAGTGATCGGCCCGGACTACGGGGGGAGATTCCCTACGAGCAGTACTTC. Encoded protein: CASSDRPGLRGEIPYEQYF.

The rearrangement uses TRBV20-1 and TRBJ1-2, with 9 bases aligning to TRBD1. The CDR3 contains 12 residues. Germline V gives CDR1 DFQATT, CDR2 SNEGSKA (reference sequence). After removal of 5 bases from V and 11 bases from J, the junction contained 9 bases not matched to a gene. The DNA for the CDR3 is TGCAGTGCTGAAAGAACAGGGGGCTCTTACACCTTC. Translating gives CSAERTGGSYTF.

This chain uses TRBV20-1 with TRBJ1-6; the match to TRBD1 covers 7 bases. The germline V gene has CDR1 DFQATT and CDR2 SNEGSKA (reference sequence). This CDR3 has 16 amino acids. The V and J ends lost 2 bases and 0 bases, in that order; junction bases with no gene match: 4. The chain's CDR3 is CSARPGQSSYNSPLHF. Here the CDR3 DNA reads TGCAGTGCTAGACCGGGACAGAGCTCCTATAATTCACCCCTCCACTTT.

The V gene is TRBV10-3, the J gene TRBJ1-2; 9 positions agree with TRBD1. Germline CDR1 ENHRY, CDR2 SYGVKD. V was clipped by 7 bases and J by 2 bases; unmatched bases: 2. The CDR3 contains 13 residues. CDR3 DNA: TGTGCCATCAAACAGGGGGCCAACTATGGCTACACCTTC. It codes for CAIKQGANYGYTF.